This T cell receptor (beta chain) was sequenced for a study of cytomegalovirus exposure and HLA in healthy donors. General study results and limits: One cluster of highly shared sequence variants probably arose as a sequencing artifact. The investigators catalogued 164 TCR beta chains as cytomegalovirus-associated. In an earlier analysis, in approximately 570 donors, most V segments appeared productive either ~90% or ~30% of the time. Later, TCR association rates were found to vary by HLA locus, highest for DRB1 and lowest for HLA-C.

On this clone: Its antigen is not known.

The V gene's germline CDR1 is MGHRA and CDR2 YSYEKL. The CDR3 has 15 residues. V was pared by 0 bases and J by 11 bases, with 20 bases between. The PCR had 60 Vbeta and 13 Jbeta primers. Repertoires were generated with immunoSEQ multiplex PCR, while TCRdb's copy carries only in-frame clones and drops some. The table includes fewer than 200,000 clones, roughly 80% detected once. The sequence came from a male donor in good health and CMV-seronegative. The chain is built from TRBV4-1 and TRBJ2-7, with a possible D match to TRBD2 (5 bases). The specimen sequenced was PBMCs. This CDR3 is CASSQDPQVGGREYF. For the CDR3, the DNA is TGCGCCAGCAGCCAAGACCCCCAAGTCGGAGGACGTGAGTACTTC.